The present TCR beta chain was sequenced within a study of cytomegalovirus exposure and HLA in healthy donors. In the study overall: From HLA-typed donors, an early data release held 70 million to 95 million unique TCRs.

V lost 1 base and J 8 bases, leaving 11 bases between the germline ends. CDR1 is SNHLY, CDR2 FYNNEI, per germline. The CDR3 contains 13 residues. This PCR relied on a set of 60 Vbeta primers and 13 Jbeta primers. Only in-frame clones appear in the TCRdb table, and some are missing; sequencing was by immunoSEQ multiplex PCR. The sample carries about 110,000 clones, less than 80% recorded once. This clone appeared once. The gene calls are TRBV2 and TRBJ1-2; D uncertain. The sequence came from a woman in her 50s in good health and CMV-seropositive. The material sequenced was PBMCs. This chain's CDR3 is CASSEGRSGGYTF. The CDR3 DNA is TGTGCCAGCAGTGAAGGGAGGTCGGGCGGCTACACCTTC.